This TCR beta chain was observed in a study of shared clonotypes between healthy human individuals. Only CD45RO-negative cells positively selected for CCR7 counted as naive CD8 cells, so terminally differentiated effector memory CD45RA+ cells were excluded. Trimming at V came to 6 bases and at J to 4 bases, leaving 3 bases not matched to a gene. This CDR3 region has 13 residues. Germline V CDR1 and CDR2: MNHEY, SVGAGI. Only in-frame clones appear in the TCRdb table, and some are missing; sequencing was by immunoSEQ multiplex PCR. The repertoire holds under 2,000,000 clones, with approximately 94% as singletons.

The TCR was taken from a man aged 18 to 29 in good health. The chain is built from TRBV6-5 and TRBJ2-1; TRBD1 agrees at 7 bases. Sequenced sample: naive CD8+ T cells sorted from blood. The CDR3: CASRRQGYNEQFF. The CDR3 DNA reads TGTGCCAGCAGGAGACAGGGTTACAATGAGCAGTTCTTC.